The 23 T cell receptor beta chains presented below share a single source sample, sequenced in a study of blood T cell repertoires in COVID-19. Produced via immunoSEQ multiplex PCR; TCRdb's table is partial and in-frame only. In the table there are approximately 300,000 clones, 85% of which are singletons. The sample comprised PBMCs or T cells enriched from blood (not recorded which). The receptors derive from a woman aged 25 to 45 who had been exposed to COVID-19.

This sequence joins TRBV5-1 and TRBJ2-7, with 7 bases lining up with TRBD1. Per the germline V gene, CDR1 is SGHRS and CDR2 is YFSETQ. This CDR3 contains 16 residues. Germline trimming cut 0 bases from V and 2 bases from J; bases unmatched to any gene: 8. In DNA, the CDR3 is TGCGCCAGCAGCTTGGCTTCGGACAGGTTCGCCTACGAGCAGTACTTC. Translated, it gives CASSLASDRFAYEQYF.

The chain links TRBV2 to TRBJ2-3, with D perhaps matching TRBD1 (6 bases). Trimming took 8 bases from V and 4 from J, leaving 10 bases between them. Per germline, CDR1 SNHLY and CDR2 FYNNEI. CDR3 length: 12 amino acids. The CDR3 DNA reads TGTGCCAGCGGCAGGGGATCAGATACGCAGTATTTT. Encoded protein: CASGRGSDTQYF.

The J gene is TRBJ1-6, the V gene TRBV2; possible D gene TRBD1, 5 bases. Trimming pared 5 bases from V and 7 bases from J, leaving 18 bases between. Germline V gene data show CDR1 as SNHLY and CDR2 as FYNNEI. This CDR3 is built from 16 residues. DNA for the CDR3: TGTGCCAGCAGTTACGCTGCGGGACGCAACAATTCACCCCTCCACTTT. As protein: CASSYAAGRNNSPLHF. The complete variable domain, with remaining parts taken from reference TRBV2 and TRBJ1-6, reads EPEVTQTPSHQVTQMGQEVILRCVPISNHLYFYWYRQILGQKVEFLVSFYNNEISEKSEIFDDQFSVERPDGSNFTLKIRSTKLEDSAMYFCASSYAAGRNNSPLHFGNGTRLTVT.

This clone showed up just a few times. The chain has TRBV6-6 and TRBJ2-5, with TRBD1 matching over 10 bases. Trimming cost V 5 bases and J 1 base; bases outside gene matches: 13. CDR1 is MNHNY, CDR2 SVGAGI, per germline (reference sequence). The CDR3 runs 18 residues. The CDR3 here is CASSPGTGERWFQETQYF. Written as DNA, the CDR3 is TGTGCCAGCAGTCCGGGGACAGGGGAAAGGTGGTTCCAAGAGACCCAGTACTTC.

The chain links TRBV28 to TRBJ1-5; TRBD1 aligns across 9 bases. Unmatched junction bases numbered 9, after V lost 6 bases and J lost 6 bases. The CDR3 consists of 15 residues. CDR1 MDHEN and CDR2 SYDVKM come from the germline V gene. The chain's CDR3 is CASSQQGALGQPQHF. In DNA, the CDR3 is TGTGCCAGCAGCCAACAGGGGGCGCTGGGTCAGCCCCAGCATTTT.

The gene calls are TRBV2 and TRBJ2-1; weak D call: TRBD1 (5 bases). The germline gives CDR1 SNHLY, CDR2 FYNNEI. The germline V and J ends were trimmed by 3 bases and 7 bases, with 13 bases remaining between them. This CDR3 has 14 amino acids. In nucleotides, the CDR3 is TGTGCCAGCAGTGATAGGGGCCCCAGGAATGAGCAGTTCTTC. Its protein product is CASSDRGPRNEQFF. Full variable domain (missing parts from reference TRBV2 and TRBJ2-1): EPEVTQTPSHQVTQMGQEVILRCVPISNHLYFYWYRQILGQKVEFLVSFYNNEISEKSEIFDDQFSVERPDGSNFTLKIRSTKLEDSAMYFCASSDRGPRNEQFFGPGTRLTVL.

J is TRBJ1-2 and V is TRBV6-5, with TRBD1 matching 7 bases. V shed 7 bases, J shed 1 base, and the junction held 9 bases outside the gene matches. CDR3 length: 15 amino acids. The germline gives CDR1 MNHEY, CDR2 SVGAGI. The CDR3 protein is CASKNDRAYNYGYTF. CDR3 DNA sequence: TGTGCCAGCAAAAACGACAGGGCCTATAACTATGGCTACACCTTC.

CDR3 sequence: CASSHPGQGRNQPQHF. CDR3 coding DNA: TGCGCCAGCAGCCATCCCGGACAGGGTCGTAATCAGCCCCAGCATTTT. The genes are TRBV4-1 and TRBJ1-5; 8 bases agree with TRBD1. The J segment lost 4 bases and the V segment lost 3 bases, leaving 8 bases of the junction unmatched. Germline V gene lookup returns CDR1 MGHRA and CDR2 YSYEKL. CDR3 length: 16 residues.

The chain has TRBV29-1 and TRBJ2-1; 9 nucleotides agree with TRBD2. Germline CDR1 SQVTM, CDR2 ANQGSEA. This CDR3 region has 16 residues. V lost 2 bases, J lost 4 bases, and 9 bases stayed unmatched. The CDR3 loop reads CSVERSSGEVYNEQFF. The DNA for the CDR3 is TGCAGCGTTGAAAGGTCTAGCGGGGAGGTTTACAATGAGCAGTTCTTC.

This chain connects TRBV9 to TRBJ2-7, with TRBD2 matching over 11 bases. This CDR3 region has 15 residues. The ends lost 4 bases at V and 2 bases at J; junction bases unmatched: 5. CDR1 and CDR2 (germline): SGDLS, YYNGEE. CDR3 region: CASSRGTSGAYEQYF. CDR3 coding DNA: TGTGCCAGCAGCAGAGGGACTAGCGGAGCCTACGAGCAGTACTTC.

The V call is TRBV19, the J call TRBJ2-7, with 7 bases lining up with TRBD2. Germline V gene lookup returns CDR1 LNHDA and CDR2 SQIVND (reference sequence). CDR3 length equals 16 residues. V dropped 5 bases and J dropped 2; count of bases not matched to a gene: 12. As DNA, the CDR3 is TGTGCCAGTAGTGAGACTAGCTTTGGAACCCCCTACGAGCAGTACTTC. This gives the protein CASSETSFGTPYEQYF.

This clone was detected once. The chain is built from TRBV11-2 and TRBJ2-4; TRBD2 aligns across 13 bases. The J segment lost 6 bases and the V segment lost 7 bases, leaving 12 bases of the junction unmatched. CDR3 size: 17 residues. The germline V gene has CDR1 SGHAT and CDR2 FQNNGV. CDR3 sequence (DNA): TGTGCCAGCACCTTGGGACTAGCGGGATCATTCGGAAACATTCAGTACTTC. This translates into CASTLGLAGSFGNIQYF.

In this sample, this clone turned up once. Written as DNA, the CDR3 is TGTGCCAGCAGTTTGGGGCAGCATCCGAATGAAAAACTGTTTTTT. It translates to CASSLGQHPNEKLFF. The rearrangement uses TRBV27 and TRBJ1-4; D is possibly TRBD1 (5 bases). V lost 3 bases and J lost 5, with 13 bases in between. In germline, CDR1 is MNHEY, CDR2 SMNVEV (reference sequence). The CDR3 is 15 amino acids.

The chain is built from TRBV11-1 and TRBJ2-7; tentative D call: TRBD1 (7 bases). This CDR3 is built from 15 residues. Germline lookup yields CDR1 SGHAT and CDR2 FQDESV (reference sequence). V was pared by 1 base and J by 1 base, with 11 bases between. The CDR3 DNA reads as TGTGCCAGCAGCTTAGTCAGGGGGGATTCCTACGAGCAGTACTTC. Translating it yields CASSLVRGDSYEQYF.

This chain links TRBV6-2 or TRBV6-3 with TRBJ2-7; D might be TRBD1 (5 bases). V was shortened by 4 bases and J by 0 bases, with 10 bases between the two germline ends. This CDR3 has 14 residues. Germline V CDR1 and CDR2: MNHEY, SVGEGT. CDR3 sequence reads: CASSFSGLSYEQYF. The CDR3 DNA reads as TGTGCCAGCAGTTTTTCAGGGCTCTCCTACGAGCAGTACTTC.

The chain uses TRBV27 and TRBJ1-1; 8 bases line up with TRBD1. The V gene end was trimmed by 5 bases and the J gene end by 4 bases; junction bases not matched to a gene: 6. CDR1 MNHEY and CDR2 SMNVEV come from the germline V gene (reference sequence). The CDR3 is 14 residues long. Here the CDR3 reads CASSPQGDGTEAFF. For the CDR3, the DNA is TGTGCCAGCAGTCCACAGGGGGATGGCACTGAAGCTTTCTTT.

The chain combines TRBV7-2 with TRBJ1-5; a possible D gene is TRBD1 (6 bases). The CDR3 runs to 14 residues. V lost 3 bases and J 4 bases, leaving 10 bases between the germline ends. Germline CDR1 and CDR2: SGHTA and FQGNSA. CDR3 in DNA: TGTGCCAGCAGCTTGTATACAGGGAATCAGCCCCAGCATTTT. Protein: CASSLYTGNQPQHF.

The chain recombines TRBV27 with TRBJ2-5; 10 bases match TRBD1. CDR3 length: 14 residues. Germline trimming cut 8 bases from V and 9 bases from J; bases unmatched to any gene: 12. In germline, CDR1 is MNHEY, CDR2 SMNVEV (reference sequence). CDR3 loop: CASGPGQGFWAQYF. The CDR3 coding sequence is TGTGCCAGCGGTCCGGGACAGGGGTTCTGGGCCCAGTACTTC.

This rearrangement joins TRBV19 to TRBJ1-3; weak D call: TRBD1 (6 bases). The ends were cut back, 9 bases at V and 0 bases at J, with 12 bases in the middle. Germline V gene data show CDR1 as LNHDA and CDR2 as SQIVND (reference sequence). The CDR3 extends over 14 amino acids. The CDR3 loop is CASRSGHSGNTIYF. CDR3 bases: TGTGCCAGCAGATCGGGACACTCTGGAAACACCATATATTTT.

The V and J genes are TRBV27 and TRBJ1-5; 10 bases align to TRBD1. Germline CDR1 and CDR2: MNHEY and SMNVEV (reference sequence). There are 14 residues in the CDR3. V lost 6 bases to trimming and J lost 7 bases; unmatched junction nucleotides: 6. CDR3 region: CASRTGTGAQPQHF. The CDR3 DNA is TGTGCCAGCAGGACCGGGACAGGGGCCCAGCCCCAGCATTTT.

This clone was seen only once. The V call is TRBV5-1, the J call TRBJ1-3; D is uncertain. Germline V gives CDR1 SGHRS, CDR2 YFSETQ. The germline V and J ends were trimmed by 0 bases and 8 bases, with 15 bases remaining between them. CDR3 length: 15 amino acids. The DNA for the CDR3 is TGCGCCAGCAGCTTGGCCTCGGGGAATTCGCACACCATATATTTT. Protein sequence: CASSLASGNSHTIYF.

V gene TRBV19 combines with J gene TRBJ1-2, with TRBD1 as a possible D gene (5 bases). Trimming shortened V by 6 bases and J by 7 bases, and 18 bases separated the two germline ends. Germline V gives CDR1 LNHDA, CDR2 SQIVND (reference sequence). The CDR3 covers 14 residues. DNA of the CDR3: TGTGCCAGTAGAAGCCAGGGCTCCCGTGGTGGCTACACCTTC. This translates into CASRSQGSRGGYTF.

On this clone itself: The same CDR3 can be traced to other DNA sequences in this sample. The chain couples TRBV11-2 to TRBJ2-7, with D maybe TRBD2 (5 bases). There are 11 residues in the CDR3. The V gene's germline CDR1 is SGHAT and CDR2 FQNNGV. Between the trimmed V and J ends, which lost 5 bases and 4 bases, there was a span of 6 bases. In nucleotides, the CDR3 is TGTGCCAGCAGCCGGGGTTACGAGCAGTACTTC. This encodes CASSRGYEQYF. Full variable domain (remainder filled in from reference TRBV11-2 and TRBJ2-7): EAGVAQSPRYKIIEKRQSVAFWCNPISGHATLYWYQQILGQGPKLLIQFQNNGVVDDSQLPKDRFSAERLKGVDSTLKIQPAKLEDSAVYLCASSRGYEQYFGPGTRLTVT.